This is a list of T cell receptor beta chains from one sample in a study of cytomegalovirus exposure and HLA in healthy donors. Here immunoSEQ multiplex PCR was the method, and the copy in TCRdb shows in-frame clones only, minus some. The sample consists of about 200,000 clones, roughly 12% of them appearing once. Sequenced sample: PBMCs. The receptor source for this set is a man in his fifties or sixties in good health and CMV-seropositive. Each CDR3 is given with its conserved first and last residue. The order of the fields is D gene, clone size, V gene, J gene, CDR3 DNA, CDR3 protein. The D gene is left open where the match is weak. A row's size may be missing; if present it is once, few, many or a size class.

d_call: .
clone_size: .
v_call: TRBV5-8
j_call: TRBJ1-5
cdr3_nt: TGTGCCAGCAGCCTGTACAGGGCGGGTCAGCCCCAGCATTTT
cdr3_aa: CASSLYRAGQPQHF

d_call: .
clone_size: .
v_call: TRBV6-5
j_call: TRBJ2-3
cdr3_nt: TGTGCCAGCAGTTACGCCAGAGGGGATACGCAGTATTTT
cdr3_aa: CASSYARGDTQYF

d_call: .
clone_size: .
v_call: TRBV15
j_call: TRBJ1-1
cdr3_nt: TGTGCCACCAGCAGAGGGAGTCTTGACACTGAAGCTTTCTTT
cdr3_aa: CATSRGSLDTEAFF

d_call: .
clone_size: .
v_call: TRBV28
j_call: TRBJ1-1
cdr3_nt: TGTGCCAGCAGTTTAGGAGCGAACACTGAAGCTTTCTTT
cdr3_aa: CASSLGANTEAFF

d_call: TRBD1
clone_size: .
v_call: TRBV5-1
j_call: TRBJ2-7
cdr3_nt: TGCGCCAGCAGGTTGACAGGGGGCTTCCACGAGCAGTACTTC
cdr3_aa: CASRLTGGFHEQYF

d_call: .
clone_size: .
v_call: TRBV7-2
j_call: TRBJ1-2
cdr3_nt: TGTGCCAGCAGCTTCAGTAGTACAGCCCCCTATGGCTACACCTTC
cdr3_aa: CASSFSSTAPYGYTF

d_call: TRBD2
clone_size: .
v_call: TRBV29-1
j_call: TRBJ2-5
cdr3_nt: TGCAGCGTTGACCGGGGGGGGGATTTTAAGACCCAGTACTTC
cdr3_aa: CSVDRGGDFKTQYF

d_call: TRBD1
clone_size: .
v_call: TRBV7-9
j_call: TRBJ1-6
cdr3_nt: TGTGCCAGCAGCTGGGGGACAGGGGCTTCACCCCTCCACTTT
cdr3_aa: CASSWGTGASPLHF

d_call: .
clone_size: few
v_call: TRBV7-6
j_call: TRBJ1-3
cdr3_nt: TGTGCCAGCAGCTTAGCGTCCCAGGCTATCTCTGGAAACACCATATATTTT
cdr3_aa: CASSLASQAISGNTIYF

d_call: .
clone_size: .
v_call: TRBV5-1
j_call: TRBJ1-1
cdr3_nt: TGCGCCAGCAGCGCCCTTAGGGAGCACACTGAAGCTTTCTTT
cdr3_aa: CASSALREHTEAFF

d_call: .
clone_size: few
v_call: TRBV18
j_call: TRBJ2-1
cdr3_nt: TGTGCCAGCTCACCAGTCGGAGGCTATTACAATGAGCAGTTCTTC
cdr3_aa: CASSPVGGYYNEQFF

d_call: TRBD1
clone_size: few
v_call: TRBV6-5
j_call: TRBJ1-1
cdr3_nt: TGTGCCAGCACCCCGCGGGGACAGCCTGAAGCTTTCTTT
cdr3_aa: CASTPRGQPEAFF

d_call: .
clone_size: few
v_call: TRBV4-3
j_call: TRBJ1-1
cdr3_nt: TGCGCCAGCAGCCAAGATCGCAGGGGTGGAAACACTGAAGCTTTCTTT
cdr3_aa: CASSQDRRGGNTEAFF

d_call: .
clone_size: few
v_call: TRBV7-9
j_call: TRBJ1-2
cdr3_nt: TGTGCCAGCAGCCCACCGGGTCAGGGAAGAAGTGGCTACACCTTC
cdr3_aa: CASSPPGQGRSGYTF

d_call: TRBD1
clone_size: few
v_call: TRBV14
j_call: TRBJ2-7
cdr3_nt: TGTGCCAGCAGCCCTGGGTGGGGACAGGGGGGCCGCGAGCAGTACTTC
cdr3_aa: CASSPGWGQGGREQYF

d_call: TRBD2
clone_size: few
v_call: TRBV5-4
j_call: TRBJ2-5
cdr3_nt: TGTGCCAGCAGCTTGGGGGTGACTAGCGGGGGGAGGGGAGAGACCCAGTACTTC
cdr3_aa: CASSLGVTSGGRGETQYF

d_call: TRBD1
clone_size: .
v_call: TRBV5-4
j_call: TRBJ2-1
cdr3_nt: TGTGCCAGCAGCTTGGTTGGACAGGGCGCGAGCTCCTACAATGAGCAGTTCTTC
cdr3_aa: CASSLVGQGASSYNEQFF

d_call: .
clone_size: few
v_call: TRBV15
j_call: TRBJ1-6
cdr3_nt: TGTGCCACCAGCAGAGGACAGGATTATAATTCACCCCTCCACTTT
cdr3_aa: CATSRGQDYNSPLHF

d_call: .
clone_size: .
v_call: TRBV19
j_call: TRBJ2-1
cdr3_nt: TGTGCCAGTAGTGTCCCGGGACTTGGGATCAATGAGCAGTTCTTC
cdr3_aa: CASSVPGLGINEQFF

d_call: TRBD2
clone_size: .
v_call: TRBV9
j_call: TRBJ2-2
cdr3_nt: TGTGCCAGCAGCGTAGAACTAGCGGGAACCGGGGAGCTGTTTTTT
cdr3_aa: CASSVELAGTGELFF

d_call: .
clone_size: few
v_call: TRBV7-9
j_call: TRBJ1-5
cdr3_nt: TGTGCCAGCAGCTCAGATAGCAATCAGCCCCAGCATTTT
cdr3_aa: CASSSDSNQPQHF

d_call: .
clone_size: .
v_call: TRBV5-8
j_call: TRBJ2-4
cdr3_nt: TGTGCCAGCAGCTTAGTACACCTAGCCAAAAACATTCAGTACTTC
cdr3_aa: CASSLVHLAKNIQYF

d_call: .
clone_size: .
v_call: TRBV15
j_call: TRBJ1-1
cdr3_nt: TGTGCCACCCGAACTCCACGGGGGGCAAGCACTGAAGCTTTCTTT
cdr3_aa: CATRTPRGASTEAFF